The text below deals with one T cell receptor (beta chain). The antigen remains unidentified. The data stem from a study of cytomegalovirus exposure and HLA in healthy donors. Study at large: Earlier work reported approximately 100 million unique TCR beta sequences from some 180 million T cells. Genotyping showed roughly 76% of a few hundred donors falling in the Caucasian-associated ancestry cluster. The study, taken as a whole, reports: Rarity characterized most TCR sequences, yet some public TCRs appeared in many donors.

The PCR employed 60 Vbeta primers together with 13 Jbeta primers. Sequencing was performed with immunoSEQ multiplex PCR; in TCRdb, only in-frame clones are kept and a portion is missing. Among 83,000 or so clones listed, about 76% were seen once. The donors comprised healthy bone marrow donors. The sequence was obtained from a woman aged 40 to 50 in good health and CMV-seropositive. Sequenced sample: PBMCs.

The CDR3 loop reads CASSGGTRPFTEAFF. The CDR3 DNA reads TGTGCCAGCAGTGGGGGGACAAGGCCTTTCACTGAAGCTTTCTTT. The chain employs TRBV6-1 and TRBJ1-1; tentatively, D is TRBD1 (6 bases). The CDR3 sequence is 15 residues long. Germline V gene sequence: CDR1 MNHNS, CDR2 SASEGT. V was cut by 4 bases and J by 4 bases, with 16 bases left in between.